Listed below are T cell receptor beta chains from one sample, sequenced in a study of blood T cell repertoires in COVID-19. The table came from immunoSEQ multiplex PCR; TCRdb's copy has only in-frame clones and leaves some out. Among 400,000 to 500,000 clones, about nine tenths were seen once, and the ten largest hold 1.4% to 1.5%. The sequenced sample consisted of peripheral blood. Receptors originate from a young woman with active or convalescent COVID-19. Each CDR3 is given with its conserved first and last residue. Fields, in order: D gene, V gene, J gene, clone size, CDR3 DNA, CDR3 protein. A D gene is named only where the DNA matches it firmly. The size of a clone is reported for some rows only, either as once, few or many, or as a class for expanded clones.

d_gene: -; v_gene: TRBV10-1; j_gene: TRBJ1-1; abundance: -; CDR3nt: TGCGCCAGCAGTCGCGTTGGGAGCACTGAAGCTTTCTTT; CDR3aa: CASSRVGSTEAFF
d_gene: TRBD1; v_gene: TRBV2; j_gene: TRBJ1-2; abundance: -; CDR3nt: TGTGCCAGCAGGGAGGGACAGGGAGCAAGCTATGGCTACACCTTC; CDR3aa: CASREGQGASYGYTF
d_gene: TRBD2; v_gene: TRBV2; j_gene: TRBJ2-3; abundance: -; CDR3nt: TGTGCCAGCAGTGAAACTAGCGGGACGGATACGCAGTATTTT; CDR3aa: CASSETSGTDTQYF
d_gene: TRBD1; v_gene: TRBV3-1/TRBV3-2; j_gene: TRBJ1-1; abundance: -; CDR3nt: TGTGCCAGCAGCAAAGGATGGACAGGGAGCGCTGAAGCTTTCTTT; CDR3aa: CASSKGWTGSAEAFF
d_gene: TRBD2; v_gene: TRBV30; j_gene: TRBJ2-3; abundance: -; CDR3nt: TGTGCCTGGGAGCAAAGCGGGAGGGGCACAGATACGCAGTATTTT; CDR3aa: CAWEQSGRGTDTQYF
d_gene: -; v_gene: TRBV7-8; j_gene: TRBJ2-7; abundance: -; CDR3nt: TGTGCCAGCAGCTTAGAGTGGAGCAGAGCCTACGAGCAGTACTTC; CDR3aa: CASSLEWSRAYEQYF
d_gene: -; v_gene: TRBV6-5; j_gene: TRBJ1-1; abundance: -; CDR3nt: TGTGCCAGCAGAGAGGGGGAGCTGAACACTGAAGCTTTCTTT; CDR3aa: CASREGELNTEAFF
d_gene: -; v_gene: TRBV19; j_gene: TRBJ1-1; abundance: -; CDR3nt: TGTGCCAGTAAGGAGGGGCACCGCATGAACACTGAAGCTTTCTTT; CDR3aa: CASKEGHRMNTEAFF
d_gene: -; v_gene: TRBV13; j_gene: TRBJ2-1; abundance: -; CDR3nt: TGTGCCAGCAGCTTAGTCGGAGGGGTGGCCTACAATGAGCAGTTCTTC; CDR3aa: CASSLVGGVAYNEQFF
d_gene: -; v_gene: TRBV6-5; j_gene: TRBJ1-1; abundance: -; CDR3nt: TGTGCCAGCAGTTACTCAGGGGTAGGAAGTGAAGCTTTCTTT; CDR3aa: CASSYSGVGSEAFF
d_gene: -; v_gene: TRBV7-9; j_gene: TRBJ1-6; abundance: -; CDR3nt: TGTGCCAGCAGCTTTGCCCCCGTGGAGCAGGGGAATTCACCCCTCCACTTT; CDR3aa: CASSFAPVEQGNSPLHF
d_gene: -; v_gene: TRBV19; j_gene: TRBJ1-1; abundance: -; CDR3nt: TGTGCCAGTATGGAGACAGGCATGAACACTGAAGCTTTCTTT; CDR3aa: CASMETGMNTEAFF
d_gene: TRBD2; v_gene: TRBV19; j_gene: TRBJ2-1; abundance: -; CDR3nt: TGTGCCAGTACCGAACGTCCGGGACTAGCGGGCGGGCCGCGCAATGAGCAGTTCTTC; CDR3aa: CASTERPGLAGGPRNEQFF
d_gene: TRBD2; v_gene: TRBV5-1; j_gene: TRBJ2-2; abundance: -; CDR3nt: TGCGCCAGCAGCCCATCCCCGACTAGCGGGAGATCAGGGGAGCTGTTTTTT; CDR3aa: CASSPSPTSGRSGELFF
d_gene: -; v_gene: TRBV10-1; j_gene: TRBJ1-2; abundance: -; CDR3nt: TGCGCCAGCAGTGAGTCGCAGGGTGCCTATGGCTACACCTTC; CDR3aa: CASSESQGAYGYTF
d_gene: TRBD1; v_gene: TRBV4-1; j_gene: TRBJ1-2; abundance: -; CDR3nt: TGCGCCAGCAGCCAAGGGGGGACAGGTGGCTATGGCTACACCTTC; CDR3aa: CASSQGGTGGYGYTF
d_gene: TRBD1; v_gene: TRBV7-8; j_gene: TRBJ2-6; abundance: -; CDR3nt: TGTGCCAGCAGCTTAGCTGCAGGGGGCGGCTCTGGGGCCAACGTCCTGACTTTC; CDR3aa: CASSLAAGGGSGANVLTF
d_gene: -; v_gene: TRBV2; j_gene: TRBJ1-2; abundance: -; CDR3nt: TGTGCCAGCAGTGAAGCGCTGGGGGGAGCATCCGATGGCTACACCTTC; CDR3aa: CASSEALGGASDGYTF
d_gene: -; v_gene: TRBV6-5; j_gene: TRBJ2-7; abundance: -; CDR3nt: TGTGCCAGCAGACCATTCGGGAGCCCGGGTGAGCAGTACTTC; CDR3aa: CASRPFGSPGEQYF
d_gene: -; v_gene: TRBV5-6; j_gene: TRBJ1-5; abundance: few; CDR3nt: TGTGCCAGCAGCTTGGACGGGGGTTATAGGCCCCAGCATTTT; CDR3aa: CASSLDGGYRPQHF
d_gene: TRBD1; v_gene: TRBV3-1/TRBV3-2; j_gene: TRBJ2-7; abundance: -; CDR3nt: TGTGCCAGCAGCCCTCGACAGGGGTTCGACGAGCAGTACTTC; CDR3aa: CASSPRQGFDEQYF
d_gene: TRBD1; v_gene: TRBV10-2; j_gene: TRBJ1-1; abundance: -; CDR3nt: TGCGCCAGCAGAATACAGGGGGCCGCTGAAGCTTTCTTT; CDR3aa: CASRIQGAAEAFF
d_gene: TRBD1; v_gene: TRBV19; j_gene: TRBJ1-2; abundance: once; CDR3nt: TGTGCCAGTAGCGACAGGGGTCCCCCCTATGGCTACACCTTC; CDR3aa: CASSDRGPPYGYTF
d_gene: -; v_gene: TRBV18; j_gene: TRBJ1-2; abundance: -; CDR3nt: TGTGCCAGCTCACCACTTGAGGCCTATGGCTACACCTTC; CDR3aa: CASSPLEAYGYTF
d_gene: TRBD2; v_gene: TRBV19; j_gene: TRBJ2-1; abundance: -; CDR3nt: TGTGCCAGTAGTATAGCTAGCGGGCTGTTCTTC; CDR3aa: CASSIASGLFF
d_gene: TRBD1; v_gene: TRBV19; j_gene: TRBJ1-1; abundance: -; CDR3nt: TGTGCCAGTACCCCTGACAGGGGGCCGAGGAGGAACACTGAAGCTTTCTTT; CDR3aa: CASTPDRGPRRNTEAFF
d_gene: -; v_gene: TRBV7-9; j_gene: TRBJ1-5; abundance: -; CDR3nt: TGTGCCAGCAGCTTAGCACAGATGAATCAGCCCCAGCATTTT; CDR3aa: CASSLAQMNQPQHF
d_gene: -; v_gene: TRBV5-1; j_gene: TRBJ1-1; abundance: -; CDR3nt: TGCGCCAGCAGAGGGGCCGAGAACACTGAAGCTTTCTTT; CDR3aa: CASRGAENTEAFF
d_gene: -; v_gene: TRBV6-1; j_gene: TRBJ1-1; abundance: once; CDR3nt: TGTGCCAGCAGTGATGGGTCCGGGGGCACTGAAGCTTTCTTT; CDR3aa: CASSDGSGGTEAFF
d_gene: TRBD2; v_gene: TRBV11-2; j_gene: TRBJ2-7; abundance: -; CDR3nt: TGTGCCAGCAGCCCACACGGACTAGCGGGAGGTATCTCCTACGAGCAGTACTTC; CDR3aa: CASSPHGLAGGISYEQYF
d_gene: -; v_gene: TRBV19; j_gene: TRBJ2-3; abundance: -; CDR3nt: TGTGCCAGCAGGCCCGGGACTTTTTCAGCGCAGTATTTT; CDR3aa: CASRPGTFSAQYF
d_gene: TRBD1; v_gene: TRBV18; j_gene: TRBJ1-5; abundance: -; CDR3nt: TGTGCCAGCTCACTCCGGGACAGAGGGGCAAATCAGCCCCAGCATTTT; CDR3aa: CASSLRDRGANQPQHF
d_gene: -; v_gene: TRBV27; j_gene: TRBJ1-5; abundance: -; CDR3nt: TGTGCCAGCAGTAAGCAAGGACTGCTCAATCAGCCCCAGCATTTT; CDR3aa: CASSKQGLLNQPQHF
d_gene: TRBD1; v_gene: TRBV10-3; j_gene: TRBJ2-3; abundance: -; CDR3nt: TGTGCCATCAGTGACCCCGGACAGGGCGTTACGCAGTATTTT; CDR3aa: CAISDPGQGVTQYF
d_gene: -; v_gene: TRBV19; j_gene: TRBJ1-2; abundance: -; CDR3nt: TGTGCCAGCTTTCAGGCTGGGGCCCCTGAAGATGGCTACACCTTC; CDR3aa: CASFQAGAPEDGYTF
d_gene: TRBD2; v_gene: TRBV7-9; j_gene: TRBJ2-5; abundance: -; CDR3nt: TGTGCCAGCAGCTTCGGCAGCGGGAGGCGGTATCGGGGAGCAGAGACCCAGTACTTC; CDR3aa: CASSFGSGRRYRGAETQYF
d_gene: TRBD1; v_gene: TRBV5-4; j_gene: TRBJ2-7; abundance: -; CDR3nt: TGTGCCAGCAGCTTGGGTTCCTGGACAGGGCATTTTAACACGGGTGAGCAGTACTTC; CDR3aa: CASSLGSWTGHFNTGEQYF
d_gene: TRBD1; v_gene: TRBV5-1; j_gene: TRBJ1-2; abundance: few; CDR3nt: TGCGCCAGCAGCTTGAGGACAGGGGGCGCGTATGGCTACACCTTC; CDR3aa: CASSLRTGGAYGYTF
d_gene: -; v_gene: TRBV7-9; j_gene: TRBJ1-4; abundance: -; CDR3nt: TGTGCCAGCAGCTTAGATTCGGGAGGCTTGGGTGAAAAACTGTTTTTT; CDR3aa: CASSLDSGGLGEKLFF
d_gene: TRBD1; v_gene: TRBV5-1; j_gene: TRBJ2-7; abundance: -; CDR3nt: TGCGCCAGCAGCCTCCCGAACCTTTTCTCACGGGGACAGGAGGCCTCCTACGAGCAGTACTTC; CDR3aa: CASSLPNLFSRGQEASYEQYF
d_gene: -; v_gene: TRBV7-9; j_gene: TRBJ1-2; abundance: -; CDR3nt: TGTGCCAGCAGCTTATGTCCAGGGCAGAATGGCTACACCTTC; CDR3aa: CASSLCPGQNGYTF
d_gene: -; v_gene: TRBV11-3; j_gene: TRBJ2-1; abundance: -; CDR3nt: TGTGCCAGCAGCTTTTCCCCTTACAATGAGCAGTTCTTC; CDR3aa: CASSFSPYNEQFF
d_gene: -; v_gene: TRBV7-2; j_gene: TRBJ1-5; abundance: -; CDR3nt: TGTGCCAGCAGCTTAGGGGCAGGGAGCAATCAGCCCCAGCATTTT; CDR3aa: CASSLGAGSNQPQHF
d_gene: TRBD1; v_gene: TRBV9; j_gene: TRBJ2-7; abundance: -; CDR3nt: TGTGCCAGCAGCGACTACAGGGGGCGGGGGTCCGAGCAGTACTTC; CDR3aa: CASSDYRGRGSEQYF
d_gene: -; v_gene: TRBV7-2; j_gene: TRBJ2-7; abundance: -; CDR3nt: TGTGCCAGCAGCTTAGATCTCTCCTACGAGCAGTACTTC; CDR3aa: CASSLDLSYEQYF
d_gene: -; v_gene: TRBV5-1; j_gene: TRBJ1-1; abundance: -; CDR3nt: TGCGCCAGCAGCTTGGCCTTATATCGGGGTTTGACGGAAGCTTTCTTT; CDR3aa: CASSLALYRGLTEAFF
d_gene: -; v_gene: TRBV28; j_gene: TRBJ1-1; abundance: -; CDR3nt: TGTGCCAGCAGTTTTTTGGCCAACACTGAAGCTTTCTTT; CDR3aa: CASSFLANTEAFF
d_gene: -; v_gene: TRBV5-6; j_gene: TRBJ2-7; abundance: -; CDR3nt: TGTGCCAGCAGCTTGGAGCGATACTACGAGCAGTACTTC; CDR3aa: CASSLERYYEQYF
d_gene: -; v_gene: TRBV10-3; j_gene: TRBJ2-7; abundance: -; CDR3nt: TGTGCCATCAGTGAGTCCGTAGATACCTACGAGCAGTACTTC; CDR3aa: CAISESVDTYEQYF
d_gene: TRBD1; v_gene: TRBV6-1; j_gene: TRBJ1-2; abundance: -; CDR3nt: TGTGCCAGCAGTGATCTAGTTAGGGGGCATGGCTACACCTTC; CDR3aa: CASSDLVRGHGYTF
d_gene: TRBD2; v_gene: TRBV5-1; j_gene: TRBJ2-7; abundance: -; CDR3nt: TGCGCCAGCAGCCGAGGGACTAGCGGGTCCTACGAGCAGTACTTC; CDR3aa: CASSRGTSGSYEQYF
d_gene: -; v_gene: TRBV19; j_gene: TRBJ1-2; abundance: -; CDR3nt: TGTGCCAGTAGCCTAATGAGGGATGGCTACACCTTC; CDR3aa: CASSLMRDGYTF
d_gene: TRBD1; v_gene: TRBV25-1; j_gene: TRBJ2-7; abundance: -; CDR3nt: TGTGCCAGCAGTTTGACAGGGTTCTACGAGCAGTACTTC; CDR3aa: CASSLTGFYEQYF
d_gene: TRBD1; v_gene: TRBV10-3; j_gene: TRBJ2-1; abundance: -; CDR3nt: TGTGCCATCAGTGAGCGATCGGGACAGTCTAACAATGAGCAGTTCTTC; CDR3aa: CAISERSGQSNNEQFF
d_gene: -; v_gene: TRBV19; j_gene: TRBJ1-2; abundance: -; CDR3nt: TGTGCCAGTAGTATTTGGGGCAGGAGAGGTCAAGCAGGCTATGGCTACACCTTC; CDR3aa: CASSIWGRRGQAGYGYTF